The following is a TCR beta chain sequence with its context. Its binding antigen is unknown. One base away there is no much larger clone; base qualities are not given. The library was prepared using the immunoSEQ multiplex PCR assay. Held by TCRdb, this immuneACCESS table contains in-frame sequences only and omits some clones. Under half of the omission traces to an unresolved V gene where checked; the cause of the rest is unknown. The sample table holds 78,000 or so clones, of which around 90% were seen once. About 0.95% of the sample rests with the top ten. These data come from a study of radiotherapy plus CTLA-4 blockade in lung cancer (dated by TCRdb to the late 2010s). Study-level background: Objective responses were observed in 15% to 20% of enrolled patients, and disease control was achieved in roughly 29%. Overall results and qualifications from the work: The strongest predictors of response were reported to be early dynamic shifts in blood T cell clones along with a rise in serum interferon-beta following radiation. After treatment with radiotherapy and ipilimumab, TCR clones that originated in tumors expanded in peripheral blood.

CDR1 is given as SGHNT and CDR2 as YYREEE, both from the germline V gene (reference sequence). A distance of 7 bases separates the germline ends of V and J, which lose 0 bases and 0 bases respectively. Counted from cysteine to phenylalanine, this CDR3 has 16 amino acids. Only the CDR3 DNA is retained, 48 bases long and in frame from the first base. In this study, focal radiation therapy paired with CTLA-4 blockade (ipilimumab) was tested in patients who had chemo-refractory metastatic non-small-cell lung cancer. The source is a human donor with non-small cell lung cancer who had stable disease on radiotherapy plus ipilimumab. The specimen was peripheral blood, collected from a patient treated with radiotherapy plus ipilimumab. The chain links TRBV5-4 with TRBJ1-6; TRBD1 is perhaps the D gene, given 6 matching bases. Here the CDR3 is given as CASSLEGGSYNSPLHF. The DNA sequence is given as TGTGCCAGCAGCTTGGAGGGGGGCTCCTATAATTCACCCCTCCACTTT.